This T cell receptor (beta chain) was captured by sequencing in a study of blood T cell repertoires in COVID-19. CDR1 and CDR2 from the germline V gene are MGHRA and YSYEKL. The CDR3 is 16 amino acids. V gave up 5 bases and J gave up 6 bases; unmatched junction bases: 13. Here immunoSEQ multiplex PCR was the method, and the copy in TCRdb shows in-frame clones only, minus some. The sample shows approximately 84,000 clones, 83% of them seen only once. The sequenced sample was peripheral blood. The source of this sequence is a woman of 80 years or more with acute or convalescent COVID-19. J is TRBJ2-1 and V is TRBV4-1; 7 bases align to TRBD2. The CDR3 protein is CASSSGPLAIANEQFF. CDR3 nucleotides: TGCGCCAGCAGCTCCGGCCCACTAGCGATCGCCAATGAGCAGTTCTTC.